The entry below gives a single TCR beta chain sequence along with its context. This entry belongs to a study of cytomegalovirus exposure and HLA in healthy donors. Use of 60 Vbeta and 13 Jbeta primers characterized the PCR. This table comes from immunoSEQ multiplex PCR, and its TCRdb copy is limited to in-frame clones, with some not included. The table lists around 78,000 clones. Per germline, CDR1 SGHVS and CDR2 FNYEAQ. The V end lost 6 bases, the J end lost 2 bases, and 11 bases lay between the germline ends. The CDR3 is 14 residues long. The chain joins TRBV7-6 to TRBJ1-3, with D perhaps TRBD1 (5 bases). The receptor was derived from a man between 18 and 35 years old in good health and CMV-seropositive. The sequencing input was PBMCs. CDR3 coding DNA: TGTGCCAGCAGTGTAGGGGAAACTGGAAACACCATATATTTT. Amino acids: CASSVGETGNTIYF.